Listed here is a single T cell receptor beta chain. The antigen this receptor binds is unknown. No base quality values were provided; no much bigger clone lies one nucleotide off. These data come from a study of T cell responses to AZD1222 COVID-19 vaccine (dated by TCRdb to the early 2020s). With respect to the entire study: Because spike-specific TCR depth and breadth did not differ between the two schedules, AZD1222 recipients who got a second dose at roughly 4 weeks were pooled with those who got a second dose at roughly 12 weeks. A total of approximately 250 trial participants underwent TCR sequencing, of whom nearly 210 had received two doses of AZD1222 and 26 had received two doses of the MenACWY control vaccine. Trial participants were enrolled by age into 18-55, 56-69 and 70-plus year subgroups, with about 150, 27 and 61 TCR-sequenced participants respectively. Overall results and qualifications from the work: Because no day 14 peak-response samples were available, the repertoires could be characterized only after the peak T cell response. Nearly half of unique spike-specific TCRs reportedly recognized epitopes outside regions mutated in the B.1.351 and B.1.1.7 variants. Spike-specific TCR breadth and depth rose significantly after two AZD1222 doses compared with day 0 and with MenACWY recipients. The vaccine-associated CD4 TCRs covered the entire spike protein, and the dominant responses fell in regions 160-218 and 743-854. Participants were mostly white British, with more females than males. The authors suggested clonal diversity may have been underestimated. The 56-69-year group was small, and its depth increase did not reach significance, likely because of low power. Conclusions about previously exposed vaccinees are limited, since just six AZD1222 recipients were seropositive for SARS-CoV-2 at baseline.

CDR1 and CDR2 (MGHRA, YSYEKL) derive from the germline V gene. Inclusive of the bounding cysteine and phenylalanine, the CDR3 is 17 residues long. The CDR3 DNA has 51 bases and is translated from base 1. Ends trimmed: V by 3 bases, J by 5 bases; bases unmatched to a gene: 10. The CDR3 regions of human TCRbeta chains were analyzed by immunosequencing. Concerning the study's data processing: TCRs in the repertoires were compared against a reference library of SARS-CoV-2-specific TCRs that had been generated with the MIRA antigen-specificity platform. Breadth was defined as the fraction of unique TCRs that were SARS-CoV-2-associated, and depth was defined as the fraction of total T cells that were SARS-CoV-2-associated. Each spike-specific TCR was assigned to its reactive spike region and to a CD4 or CD8 class using the MIRA data. Log10-transformed breadth and depth values were compared by one-way ANOVA with Sidak's multiple comparisons tests. The table comes from immuneACCESS by way of TCRdb, which keeps in-frame sequences with V and J called. Part of the clones is missing from these tables; in studies checked, under half for an unresolved V gene and the rest for unknown reasons. That table gives V, J and clone size, and the DNA gave D and trimming. For this sample the table gives around 180,000 clones, of which about nine tenths were detected only once. The ten largest clones capture about 2.8% of the sample.

The sample's time point label, in plain terms: baseline before first vaccination. Vaccinee samples came from UK trials COV001 and COV002, including a single-blind randomized controlled phase 2/3 trial of AZD1222 (ChAdOx1 nCoV-19) in healthy adults. Trial participant PBMC samples were collected at day 0 and day 28 after the second dose for TCRbeta chain sequencing. This clonotype was obtained from an adult in good health. The starting material was peripheral blood, obtained on day 0 of AZD1222 vaccination. The sequence links TRBV4-1 to TRBJ1-1; TRBD1 lines up with 12 middle nucleotides. The CDR3 reads as follows: CASSHIPGTGGWTEAFF. The nucleotides read TGCGCCAGCAGCCATATTCCCGGGACAGGGGGCTGGACTGAAGCTTTCTTT.